Listed below are T cell receptor beta chains from one sample, sequenced in a study of a mutant IDH1 vaccine in newly diagnosed glioma. TCRdb's copy holds only in-frame clones and misses some; the assay was immunoSEQ multiplex PCR. The table records about 51,000 clones, about 80% of them present only once. The starting material was PBMCs, obtained from a glioma patient treated with radiotherapy, temozolomide or both. These receptors originate from a woman between 35 and 50 years old with glioma. CDR3s include the opening cysteine and the closing phenylalanine or tryptophan. Each record gives: clone size, V gene, J gene, D gene, CDR3 protein, CDR3 DNA. D genes are given only for firm matches. Some rows mark clone size as missing; the rest say once, few, many or name a class of expanded clone.

size: .; V: TRBV18; J: TRBJ1-2; D: .; CDR3: CASSPADGNYGYTF; DNA: TGTGCCAGCTCACCAGCGGACGGAAACTATGGCTACACCTTC
size: .; V: TRBV15; J: TRBJ2-7; D: TRBD1; CDR3: CATSRTGGYEQYF; DNA: TGTGCCACCAGCAGGACAGGGGGCTACGAGCAGTACTTC
size: .; V: TRBV6-5; J: TRBJ2-1; D: .; CDR3: CASRGSGGYNEQFF; DNA: TGTGCCAGCCGGGGTTCTGGGGGCTACAATGAGCAGTTCTTC
size: few; V: TRBV4-1; J: TRBJ1-5; D: TRBD1; CDR3: CASSQAVKDRWNQPQHF; DNA: TGCGCCAGCAGCCAAGCCGTTAAGGACAGGTGGAATCAGCCCCAGCATTTT
size: .; V: TRBV4-3; J: TRBJ2-1; D: .; CDR3: CASSHATSFNEQFF; DNA: TGCGCCAGCAGCCACGCTACTAGTTTTAATGAGCAGTTCTTC
size: .; V: TRBV7-2; J: TRBJ2-4; D: TRBD2; CDR3: CASSELAGGGDIQYF; DNA: TGTGCCAGCAGCGAACTAGCGGGGGGCGGGGACATTCAGTACTTC
size: .; V: TRBV4-3; J: TRBJ2-7; D: TRBD1; CDR3: CASSQDAGQGVSYEQYF; DNA: TGCGCCAGCAGCCAAGATGCTGGACAGGGGGTCTCCTACGAGCAGTACTTC
size: .; V: TRBV14; J: TRBJ1-6; D: .; CDR3: CASSLGPKNSPLHF; DNA: TGTGCCAGCAGCCTGGGACCTAAGAATTCACCCCTCCACTTT
size: .; V: TRBV6-5; J: TRBJ1-6; D: .; CDR3: CASSAQRSYNSPLHF; DNA: TGTGCCAGCAGTGCCCAGCGTTCCTATAATTCACCCCTCCACTTT
size: .; V: TRBV2; J: TRBJ2-7; D: .; CDR3: CASRRPDSYEQYF; DNA: TGTGCCAGCAGGCGGCCAGACTCCTACGAGCAGTACTTC
size: .; V: TRBV12-5; J: TRBJ1-2; D: .; CDR3: CASGGSRLQGKTYGF; DNA: TGTGCTAGTGGTGGCAGTCGTTTGCAGGGAAAGACCTATGGCTTC
size: few; V: TRBV7-9; J: TRBJ1-1; D: .; CDR3: CASSLPSGMNTEAFF; DNA: TGTGCCAGCAGCTTACCATCAGGGATGAACACTGAAGCTTTCTTT
size: .; V: TRBV5-4; J: TRBJ2-3; D: TRBD2; CDR3: CASSDELAATDTQYF; DNA: TGTGCCAGCAGCGACGAACTAGCGGCCACAGATACGCAGTATTTT
size: .; V: TRBV5-1; J: TRBJ2-3; D: TRBD2; CDR3: CASSSSGSEGDTQYF; DNA: TGCGCCAGCAGCTCTAGCGGGTCTGAGGGTGATACGCAGTATTTT
size: medium-sized; V: TRBV7-8; J: TRBJ2-1; D: .; CDR3: CASSSQGGNSYNEQFF; DNA: TGTGCCAGCAGCTCCCAGGGGGGCAACTCCTACAATGAGCAGTTCTTC
size: few; V: TRBV29-1; J: TRBJ1-1; D: .; CDR3: CSVVRGMGSTEAFF; DNA: TGCAGCGTTGTACGGGGGATGGGGAGCACTGAAGCTTTCTTT
size: .; V: TRBV6-6; J: TRBJ1-5; D: .; CDR3: CASSYEGVDNQPQHF; DNA: TGTGCCAGCAGTTACGAGGGGGTGGACAATCAGCCCCAGCATTTT
size: .; V: TRBV10-1; J: TRBJ2-5; D: .; CDR3: CASSESGGQETQYF; DNA: TGCGCCAGCAGTGAGTCGGGGGGCCAAGAGACCCAGTACTTC
size: .; V: TRBV9; J: TRBJ1-1; D: .; CDR3: CASRDGAGPFF; DNA: TGTGCCAGCAGGGACGGGGCCGGACCTTTCTTT
size: .; V: TRBV6-1; J: TRBJ2-4; D: TRBD2; CDR3: CASSEAAGGGARSQYF; DNA: TGTGCCAGCAGTGAAGCTGCGGGCGGGGGGGCGCGGTCTCAGTACTTC
size: .; V: TRBV12-5; J: TRBJ1-3; D: .; CDR3: CASGPPSISGNTIYF; DNA: TGTGCTAGTGGCCCCCCTTCCATCTCTGGAAACACCATATATTTT
size: .; V: TRBV4-3; J: TRBJ1-6; D: .; CDR3: CASSQASLRSPLHF; DNA: TGCGCCAGCAGCCAAGCTTCCTTAAGGTCACCCCTCCACTTT
size: .; V: TRBV27; J: TRBJ1-2; D: .; CDR3: CASSSPRGGDYGYTF; DNA: TGTGCCAGCAGTTCCCCTCGGGGGGGGGACTATGGCTACACCTTC
size: .; V: TRBV13; J: TRBJ1-4; D: .; CDR3: CASRLEGFNEKLFF; DNA: TGTGCCAGCAGATTGGAGGGGTTTAATGAAAAACTGTTTTTT
size: .; V: TRBV7-9; J: TRBJ1-2; D: .; CDR3: CASSPQGWYGYTF; DNA: TGTGCCAGCAGCCCCCAAGGCTGGTACGGCTACACCTTC
size: .; V: TRBV30; J: TRBJ1-5; D: TRBD1; CDR3: CAWSFPDRGGNQPQHF; DNA: TGTGCCTGGAGTTTCCCGGACAGGGGAGGCAATCAGCCCCAGCATTTT
size: .; V: TRBV6-1; J: TRBJ2-1; D: .; CDR3: CASNLATVEQFF; DNA: TGTGCCAGCAATCTGGCAACAGTTGAGCAGTTCTTC
size: once; V: TRBV2; J: TRBJ1-4; D: TRBD1; CDR3: CASKEGTGDEKLFF; DNA: TGTGCCAGCAAGGAGGGGACAGGGGACGAAAAACTGTTTTTT
size: few; V: TRBV21-1; J: TRBJ2-2; D: .; CDR3: CASRMVGTGPNTGELFF; DNA: TGTGCCAGCAGGATGGTCGGGACAGGGCCGAACACCGGGGAGCTGTTTTTT
size: .; V: TRBV15; J: TRBJ2-4; D: TRBD1; CDR3: CATSRDVQGAGIQYF; DNA: TGTGCCACCAGCAGAGATGTGCAGGGGGCGGGAATTCAGTACTTC
size: .; V: TRBV19; J: TRBJ1-2; D: .; CDR3: CASNSGYGYTF; DNA: TGTGCCAGTAACAGTGGGTATGGCTACACCTTC
size: .; V: TRBV5-1; J: TRBJ1-6; D: .; CDR3: CASSLDDPSGNSPLHF; DNA: TGCGCCAGCAGCTTGGACGACCCTTCGGGGAATTCACCCCTCCACTTT
size: .; V: TRBV30; J: TRBJ1-4; D: TRBD1; CDR3: CAWSVGAGTGKLFF; DNA: TGTGCCTGGAGTGTCGGGGCTGGGACAGGGAAACTGTTTTTT
size: .; V: TRBV19; J: TRBJ2-1; D: .; CDR3: CASSMRTKNEQFF; DNA: TGTGCCAGTAGTATGAGGACCAAAAATGAGCAGTTCTTC